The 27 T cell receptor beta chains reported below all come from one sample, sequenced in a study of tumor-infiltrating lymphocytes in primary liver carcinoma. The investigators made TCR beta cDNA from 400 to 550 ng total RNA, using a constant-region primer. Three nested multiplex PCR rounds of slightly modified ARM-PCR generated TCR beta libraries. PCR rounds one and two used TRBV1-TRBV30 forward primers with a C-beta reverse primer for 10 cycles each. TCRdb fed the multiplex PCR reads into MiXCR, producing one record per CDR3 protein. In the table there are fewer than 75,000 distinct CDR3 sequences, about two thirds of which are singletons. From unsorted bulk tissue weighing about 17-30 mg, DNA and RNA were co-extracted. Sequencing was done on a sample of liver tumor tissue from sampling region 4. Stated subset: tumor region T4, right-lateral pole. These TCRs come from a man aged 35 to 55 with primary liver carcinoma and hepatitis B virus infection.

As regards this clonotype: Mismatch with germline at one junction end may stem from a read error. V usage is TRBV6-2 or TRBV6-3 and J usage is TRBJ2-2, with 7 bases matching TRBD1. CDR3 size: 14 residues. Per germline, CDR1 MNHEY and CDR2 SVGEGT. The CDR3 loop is CAGSLGQHTGEPFF. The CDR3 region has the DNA TGTGCCGGCAGCCTGGGACAGCACACCGGGGAGCCGTTTTTT.

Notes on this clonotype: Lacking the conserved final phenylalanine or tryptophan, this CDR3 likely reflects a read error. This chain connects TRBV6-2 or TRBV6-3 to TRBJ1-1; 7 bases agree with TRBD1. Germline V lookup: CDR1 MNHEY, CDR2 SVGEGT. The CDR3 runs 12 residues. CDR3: CVSTGDSPTAFS. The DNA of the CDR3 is TGTGTCAGCACCGGGGACAGCCCCACGGCTTTCTCT.

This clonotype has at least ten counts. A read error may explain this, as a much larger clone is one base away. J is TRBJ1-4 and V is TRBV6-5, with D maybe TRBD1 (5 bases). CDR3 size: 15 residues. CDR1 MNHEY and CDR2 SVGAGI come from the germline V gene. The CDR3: CASSYRDGPNEKLVF. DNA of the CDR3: TGTGCCAGCAGTTATCGGGACGGACCCAATGAAAAACTGGTTTTT.

The DNA of the CDR3 is TGTGCCAGCAGCCCACTAGCTGGAGGTGACAGTGGCGCAGATACGCAGTATTTT. It codes for CASSPLAGGDSGADTQYF. J is TRBJ2-3 and V is TRBV28; weak D call: TRBD2 (6 bases). CDR1 is MDHEN and CDR2 is SYDVKM in the germline V gene. Between the trimmed V and J ends, which lost 6 bases and 4 bases, there was a span of 26 bases. The CDR3 spans 18 residues. The whole variable domain, filled in from reference TRBV28 and TRBJ2-3, reads DVKVTQSSRYLVKRTGEKVFLECVQDMDHENMFWYRQDPGLGLRLIYFSYDVKMKEKGDIPEGYSVSREKKERFSLILESASTNQTSMYLCASSPLAGGDSGADTQYFGPGTRLTVL.

The CDR3 is CASSEARARQYF. In DNA form, the CDR3 reads TGTGCCAGCAGTGAAGCGCGGGCAAGGCAGTATTTT. The V call is TRBV2, the J call TRBJ2-3, with D tentatively TRBD2 (5 bases). The length of the CDR3 is 12 residues. V was clipped by 0 bases and J by 11 bases, with 9 bases between them. Germline V gene data show CDR1 as SNHLY and CDR2 as FYNNEI.

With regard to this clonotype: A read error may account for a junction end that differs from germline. CDR3 sequence reads: CASSLWAGMGTHYF. The CDR3 nucleotides are TGTGCCAGCAGTTTATGGGCGGGGATGGGGACCCACTACTTC. V gene TRBV28 combines with J gene TRBJ2-5, with D possibly matching TRBD2 (6 bases). Looked up from germline, CDR1 is MDHEN and CDR2 is SYDVKM. This CDR3 is 14 amino acids long.

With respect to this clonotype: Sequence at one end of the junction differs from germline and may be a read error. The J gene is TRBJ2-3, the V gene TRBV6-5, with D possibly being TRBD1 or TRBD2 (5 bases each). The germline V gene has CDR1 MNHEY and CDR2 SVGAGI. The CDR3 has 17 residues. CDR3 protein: CARHEQDWRKETDTHYF. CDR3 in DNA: TGTGCCAGGCACGAACAGGACTGGAGGAAGGAGACAGATACGCACTATTTT.

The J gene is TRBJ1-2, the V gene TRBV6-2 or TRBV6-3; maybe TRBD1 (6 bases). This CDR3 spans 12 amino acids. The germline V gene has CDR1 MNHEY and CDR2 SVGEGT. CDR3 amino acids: CVIRGDGYGYTF. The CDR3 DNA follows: TGTGTCATCAGGGGAGACGGCTATGGCTACACCTTC.

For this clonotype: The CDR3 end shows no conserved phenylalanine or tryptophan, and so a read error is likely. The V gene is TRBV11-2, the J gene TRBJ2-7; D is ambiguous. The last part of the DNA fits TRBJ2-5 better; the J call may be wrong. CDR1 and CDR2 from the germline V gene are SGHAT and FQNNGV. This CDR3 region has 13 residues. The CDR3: CARSLALEETQYL. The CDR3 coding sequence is TGTGCCAGAAGCTTAGCTCTGGAAGAGACCCAGTACCTC.

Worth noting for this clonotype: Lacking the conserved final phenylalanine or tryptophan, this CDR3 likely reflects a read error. The CDR3 sequence is CASNPGQGGTHQQYL. The CDR3 nucleotides are TGTGCCAGCAACCCTGGACAGGGGGGGACCCACCAGCAGTACCTC. The J gene is TRBJ2-7, the V gene TRBV11-1; TRBD1 agrees at 10 bases. Germline CDR1 and CDR2: SGHAT and FQDESV (reference sequence). The CDR3 sequence is 15 residues long. Trimming at V came to 7 bases and at J to 8 bases, leaving 14 bases not matched to a gene.

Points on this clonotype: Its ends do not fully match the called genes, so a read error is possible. The CDR3 DNA sequence: TGTGCCAGCAGTTTTGGCATGAAGACTGAAGCTTTCTTT. Protein sequence: CASSFGMKTEAFF. This sequence joins TRBV12-3 or TRBV12-4 and TRBJ1-1; no firm D call. The CDR3 length is 13 residues.

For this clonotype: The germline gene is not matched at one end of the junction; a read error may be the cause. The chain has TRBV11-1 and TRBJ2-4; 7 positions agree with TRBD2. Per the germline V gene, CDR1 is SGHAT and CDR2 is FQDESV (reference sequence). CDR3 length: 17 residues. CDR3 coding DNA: TGTACCAGCAGCTTTCCCGGGACTACCGGGACCGAAAACATTCAGTACTTC. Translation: CTSSFPGTTGTENIQYF. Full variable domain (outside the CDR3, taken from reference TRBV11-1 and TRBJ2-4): EAEVAQSPRYKITEKSQAVAFWCDPISGHATLYWYRQILGQGPELLVQFQDESVVDDSQLPKDRFSAERLKGVDSTLKIQPAELGDSAMYLCTSSFPGTTGTENIQYFGAGTRLSVL.

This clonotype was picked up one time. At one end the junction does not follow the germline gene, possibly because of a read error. For the CDR3, the DNA is TGTGCCAGCAGTCCTGGGGGGTACGTGCAGTACTTC. As protein: CASSPGGYVQYF. The chain links TRBV11-2 to TRBJ2-7; a possible D gene is TRBD2 (6 bases). Germline loops: CDR1 SGHAT, CDR2 FQNNGV. This CDR3 comprises 12 residues.

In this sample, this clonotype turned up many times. This CDR3 reads CASSVLLASIWRYEQYF. DNA for the CDR3: TGTGCCAGCAGTGTACTATTGGCTTCGATTTGGCGCTACGAGCAGTACTTC. The chain uses TRBV25-1 and TRBJ2-7, with unresolved D. Deletions cut 4 bases from V and 3 bases from J, with 22 bases between. Germline loops: CDR1 MGHDK, CDR2 SYGVNS. The CDR3 is 17 residues long.

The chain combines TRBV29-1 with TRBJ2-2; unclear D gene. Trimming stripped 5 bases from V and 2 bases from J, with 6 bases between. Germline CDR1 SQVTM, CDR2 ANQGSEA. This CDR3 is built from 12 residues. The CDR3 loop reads CSVSSNTGELFF. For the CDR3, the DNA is TGCAGCGTTAGTAGCAACACCGGGGAGCTGTTTTTT.

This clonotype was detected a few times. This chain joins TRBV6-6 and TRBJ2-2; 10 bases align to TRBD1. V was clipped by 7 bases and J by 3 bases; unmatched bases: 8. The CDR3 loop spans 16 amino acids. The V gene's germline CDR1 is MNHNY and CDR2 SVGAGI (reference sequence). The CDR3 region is CASNTGTGVDTGELFF. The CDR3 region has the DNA TGTGCCAGCAACACCGGGACAGGGGTGGACACCGGGGAGCTGTTTTTT.

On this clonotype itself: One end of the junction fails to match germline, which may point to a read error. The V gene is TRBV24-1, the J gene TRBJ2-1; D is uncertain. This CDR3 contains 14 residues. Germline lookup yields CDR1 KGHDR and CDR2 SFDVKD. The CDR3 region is CATSVLSRKNEQFF. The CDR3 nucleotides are TGTGCAACCAGTGTTTTGTCACGGAAGAATGAGCAGTTCTTC.

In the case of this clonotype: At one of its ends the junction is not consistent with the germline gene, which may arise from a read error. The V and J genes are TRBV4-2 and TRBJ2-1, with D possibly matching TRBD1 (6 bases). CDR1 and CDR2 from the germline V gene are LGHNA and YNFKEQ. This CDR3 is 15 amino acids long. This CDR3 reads CASSQEDSSYNEQLF. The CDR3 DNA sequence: TGTGCCAGCAGCCAAGAGGACAGTAGCTACAATGAGCAGCTATTC.

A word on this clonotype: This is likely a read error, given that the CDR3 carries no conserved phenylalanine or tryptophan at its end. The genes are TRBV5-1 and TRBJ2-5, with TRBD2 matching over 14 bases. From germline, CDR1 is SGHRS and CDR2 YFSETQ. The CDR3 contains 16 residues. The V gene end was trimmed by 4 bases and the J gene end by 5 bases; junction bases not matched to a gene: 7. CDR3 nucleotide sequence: TGCGCCAGCAGCGGGACTAGCGGGAGTAACGGGGAGACCCAGTACTAT. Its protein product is CASSGTSGSNGETQYY.

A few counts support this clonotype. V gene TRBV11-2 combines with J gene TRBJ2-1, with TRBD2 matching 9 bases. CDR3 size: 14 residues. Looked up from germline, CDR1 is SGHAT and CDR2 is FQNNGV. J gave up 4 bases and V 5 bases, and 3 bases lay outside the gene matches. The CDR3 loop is CASSAGGPYNEQFF. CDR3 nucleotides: TGTGCCAGCAGCGCGGGAGGGCCGTACAATGAGCAGTTCTTC.

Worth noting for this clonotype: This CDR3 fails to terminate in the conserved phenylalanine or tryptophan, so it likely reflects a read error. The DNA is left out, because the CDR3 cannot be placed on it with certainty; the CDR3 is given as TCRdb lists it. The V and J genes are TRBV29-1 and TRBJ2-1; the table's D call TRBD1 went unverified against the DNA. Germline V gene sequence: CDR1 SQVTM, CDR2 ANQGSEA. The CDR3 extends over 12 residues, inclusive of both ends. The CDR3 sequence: CSVRQWGNEQFL.

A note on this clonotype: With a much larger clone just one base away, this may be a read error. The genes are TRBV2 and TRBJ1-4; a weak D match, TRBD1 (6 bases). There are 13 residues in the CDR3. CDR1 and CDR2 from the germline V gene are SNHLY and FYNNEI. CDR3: CASRGQLNERLFF. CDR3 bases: TGTGCCAGCAGAGGACAGTTAAATGAAAGACTGTTTTTT. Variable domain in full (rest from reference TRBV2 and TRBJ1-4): EPEVTQTPSHQVTQMGQEVILRCVPISNHLYFYWYRQILGQKVEFLVSFYNNEISEKSEIFDDQFSVERPDGSNFTLKIRSTKLEDSAMYFCASRGQLNERLFFGSGTQLSVL.

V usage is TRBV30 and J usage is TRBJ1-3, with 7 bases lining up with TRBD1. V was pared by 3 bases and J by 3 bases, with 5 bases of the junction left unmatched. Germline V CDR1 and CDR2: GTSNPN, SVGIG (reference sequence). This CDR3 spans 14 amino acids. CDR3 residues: CAWRLTGSGNTIYF. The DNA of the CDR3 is TGTGCCTGGAGGCTGACAGGGAGTGGAAACACCATATATTTT. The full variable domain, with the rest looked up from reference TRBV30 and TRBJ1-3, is SQTIHQWPATLVQPVGSPLSLECTVEGTSNPNLYWYRQAAGRGLQLLFYSVGIGQISSEVPQNLSASRPQDRQFILSSKKLLLSDSGFYLCAWRLTGSGNTIYFGEGSWLTVV.

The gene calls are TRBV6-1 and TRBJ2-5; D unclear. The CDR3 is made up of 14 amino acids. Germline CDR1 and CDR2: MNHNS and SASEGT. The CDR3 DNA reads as TGTGCTACCGCGGACCGGAGAGTACAAGAGACCCAGTACTTC. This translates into CATADRRVQETQYF.

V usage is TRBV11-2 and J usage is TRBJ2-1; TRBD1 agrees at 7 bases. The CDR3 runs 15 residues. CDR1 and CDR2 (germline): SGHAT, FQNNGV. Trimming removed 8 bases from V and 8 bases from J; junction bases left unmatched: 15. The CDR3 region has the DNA TGTGCCAGCGGCTCCGGGACAGAGGCTAAGGATGAGCAGTTCTTC. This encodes CASGSGTEAKDEQFF.

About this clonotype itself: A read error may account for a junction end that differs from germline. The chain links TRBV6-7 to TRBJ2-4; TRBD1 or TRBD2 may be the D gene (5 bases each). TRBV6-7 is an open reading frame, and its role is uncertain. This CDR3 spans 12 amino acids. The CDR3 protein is CASKRGQNIQYF. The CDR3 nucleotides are TGTGCCAGCAAACGGGGCCAAAACATTCAGTACTTT.

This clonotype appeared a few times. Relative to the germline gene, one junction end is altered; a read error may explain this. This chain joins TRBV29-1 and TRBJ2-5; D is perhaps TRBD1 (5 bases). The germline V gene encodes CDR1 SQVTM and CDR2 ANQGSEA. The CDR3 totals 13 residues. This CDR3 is CTVGVGQQETQYF. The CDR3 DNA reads TGCACCGTTGGGGTCGGACAACAAGAGACCCAGTACTTC. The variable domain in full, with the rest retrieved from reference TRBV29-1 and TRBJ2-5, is SAVISQKPSRDICQRGTSLTIQCQVDSQVTMMFWYRQQPGQSLTLIATANQGSEATYESGFVIDKFPISRPNLTFSTLTVSNMSPEDSSIYLCTVGVGQQETQYFGPGTRLLVL.